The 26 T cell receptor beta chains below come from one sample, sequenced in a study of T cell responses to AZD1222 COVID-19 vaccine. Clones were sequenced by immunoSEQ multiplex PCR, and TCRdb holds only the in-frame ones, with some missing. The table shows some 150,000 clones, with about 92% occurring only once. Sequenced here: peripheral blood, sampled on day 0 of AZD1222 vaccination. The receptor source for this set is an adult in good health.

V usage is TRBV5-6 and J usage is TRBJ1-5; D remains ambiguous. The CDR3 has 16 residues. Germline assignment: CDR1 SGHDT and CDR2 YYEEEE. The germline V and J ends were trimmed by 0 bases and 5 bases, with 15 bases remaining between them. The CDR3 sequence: CASSLGLVRTDQPQHF. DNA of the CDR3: TGTGCCAGCAGCTTGGGTCTCGTCAGAACGGATCAGCCCCAGCATTTT.

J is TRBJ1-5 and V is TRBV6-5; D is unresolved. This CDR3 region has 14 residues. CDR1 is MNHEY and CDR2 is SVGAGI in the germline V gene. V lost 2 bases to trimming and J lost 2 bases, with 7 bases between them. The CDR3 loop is CASSYINGNQPQHF. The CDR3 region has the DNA TGTGCCAGCAGTTACATCAATGGCAATCAGCCCCAGCATTTT.

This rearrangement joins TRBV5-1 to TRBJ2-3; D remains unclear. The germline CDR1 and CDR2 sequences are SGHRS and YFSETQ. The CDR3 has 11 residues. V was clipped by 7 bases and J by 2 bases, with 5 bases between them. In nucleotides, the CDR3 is TGCGCCAGCGGCTACACAGATACGCAGTATTTT. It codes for CASGYTDTQYF. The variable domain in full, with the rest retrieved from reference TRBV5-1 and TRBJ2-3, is KAGVTQTPRYLIKTRGQQVTLSCSPISGHRSVSWYQQTPGQGLQFLFEYFSETQRNKGNFPGRFSGRQFSNSRSEMNVSTLELGDSALYLCASGYTDTQYFGPGTRLTVL.

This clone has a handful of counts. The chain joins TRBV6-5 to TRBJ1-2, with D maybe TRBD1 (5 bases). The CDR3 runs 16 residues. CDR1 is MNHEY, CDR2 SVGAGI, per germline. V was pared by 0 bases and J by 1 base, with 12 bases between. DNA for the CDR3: TGTGCCAGCAGTTACTCGGTAGGGGTGGATAACTATGGCTACACCTTC. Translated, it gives CASSYSVGVDNYGYTF.

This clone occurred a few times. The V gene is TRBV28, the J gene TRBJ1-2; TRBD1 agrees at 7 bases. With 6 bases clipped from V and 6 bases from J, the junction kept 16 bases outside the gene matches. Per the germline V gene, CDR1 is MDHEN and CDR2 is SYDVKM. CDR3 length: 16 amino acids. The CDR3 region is CASSPGGRGRRDGYTF. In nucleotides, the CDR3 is TGTGCCAGCAGCCCCGGGGGGAGGGGGCGTCGGGATGGCTACACCTTC.

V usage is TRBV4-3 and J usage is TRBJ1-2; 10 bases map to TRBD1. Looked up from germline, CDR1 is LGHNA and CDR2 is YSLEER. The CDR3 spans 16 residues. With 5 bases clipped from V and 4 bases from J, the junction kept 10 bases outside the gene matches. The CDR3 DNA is TGCGCCAGCAGCTATGCCGGGACAGGGGCGTTCTATGGCTACACCTTC. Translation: CASSYAGTGAFYGYTF.

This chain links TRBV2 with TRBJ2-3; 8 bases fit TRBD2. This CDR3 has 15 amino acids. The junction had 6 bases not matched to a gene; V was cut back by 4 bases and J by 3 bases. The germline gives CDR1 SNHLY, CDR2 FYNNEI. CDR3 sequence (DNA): TGTGCCAGCAGTGTCGGGGGGGCCATGACAGATACGCAGTATTTT. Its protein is CASSVGGAMTDTQYF.

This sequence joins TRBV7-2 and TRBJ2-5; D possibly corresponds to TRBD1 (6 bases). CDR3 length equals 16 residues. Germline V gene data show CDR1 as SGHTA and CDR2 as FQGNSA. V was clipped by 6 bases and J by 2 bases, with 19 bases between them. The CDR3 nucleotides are TGTGCCAGCAGTTTTGGGACAAGAAAATATCAAGAGACCCAGTACTTC. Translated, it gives CASSFGTRKYQETQYF. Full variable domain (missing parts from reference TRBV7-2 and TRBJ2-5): GAGVSQSPSNKVTEKGKDVELRCDPISGHTALYWYRQSLGQGLEFLIYFQGNSAPDKSGLPSDRFSAERTGGSVSTLTIQRTQQEDSAVYLCASSFGTRKYQETQYFGPGTRLLVL.

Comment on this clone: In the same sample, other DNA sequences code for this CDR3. In DNA form, the CDR3 reads TGTGCCAGCAGGGACAGGGGCTACGAGCAGTACTTC. Its protein product is CASRDRGYEQYF. V usage is TRBV2 and J usage is TRBJ2-7; 9 bases are a match to TRBD1. The CDR3 runs 12 residues. In germline, CDR1 is SNHLY, CDR2 FYNNEI. Trimming removed 6 bases from V and 3 bases from J; junction bases left unmatched: 0.

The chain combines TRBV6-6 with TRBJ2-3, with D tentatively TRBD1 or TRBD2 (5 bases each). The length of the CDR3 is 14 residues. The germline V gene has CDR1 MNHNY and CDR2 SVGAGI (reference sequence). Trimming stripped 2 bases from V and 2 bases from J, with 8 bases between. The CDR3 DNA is TGTGCCAGCAGTTACGGGGGATACACAGATACGCAGTATTTT. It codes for CASSYGGYTDTQYF.

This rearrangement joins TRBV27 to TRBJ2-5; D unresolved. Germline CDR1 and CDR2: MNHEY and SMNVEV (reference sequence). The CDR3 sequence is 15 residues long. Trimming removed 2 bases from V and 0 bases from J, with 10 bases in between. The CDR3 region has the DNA TGTGCCAGCAGTTTAATGGACGGCCACCAAGAGACCCAGTACTTC. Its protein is CASSLMDGHQETQYF.

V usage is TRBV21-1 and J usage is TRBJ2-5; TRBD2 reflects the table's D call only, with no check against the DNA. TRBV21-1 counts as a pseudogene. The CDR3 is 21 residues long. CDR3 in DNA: TGTGCCAGCCGCTCGAACGGGACTAGCGGGGGCCACACTAGACCAGAAGAGACCCAGTACTTC. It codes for CASRSNGTSGGHTRPEETQYF.

This CDR3 reads CAWSKGKRTDTQYF. CDR3 bases: TGTGCCTGGAGTAAGGGGAAGCGGACAGATACGCAGTATTTT. This chain connects TRBV30 to TRBJ2-3, with D perhaps being TRBD1 or TRBD2 (5 bases each). Looked up from germline, CDR1 is GTSNPN and CDR2 is SVGIG (reference sequence). CDR3 size: 14 residues. With 2 bases removed from V and 3 bases from J, the gap between germline ends came to 12 bases.

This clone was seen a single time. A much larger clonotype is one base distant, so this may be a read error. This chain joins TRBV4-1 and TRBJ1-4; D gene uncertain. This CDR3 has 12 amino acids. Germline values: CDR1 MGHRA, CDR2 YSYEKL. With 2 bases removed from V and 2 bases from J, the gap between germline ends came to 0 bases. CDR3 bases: TGCGCCAGCAGCCAAACTAATGAAAAACTGTTTTTT. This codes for CASSQTNEKLFF.

This CDR3 is CASSLAGQTGELFF. The DNA of the CDR3 is TGTGCCAGCTCACTAGCGGGGCAAACCGGGGAGCTGTTTTTT. The rearrangement links TRBV18 to TRBJ2-2; 8 bases fit TRBD2. V was pared by 4 bases and J by 5 bases, with 3 bases of the junction left unmatched. Germline CDR1 reads KGHSH; CDR2 reads LQKENI. The CDR3 length is 14 residues.

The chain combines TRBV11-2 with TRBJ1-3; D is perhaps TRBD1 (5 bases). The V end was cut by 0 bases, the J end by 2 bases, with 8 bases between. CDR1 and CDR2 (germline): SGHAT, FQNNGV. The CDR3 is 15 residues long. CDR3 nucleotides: TGTGCCAGCAGCTTAGATTTAGGGGCTGGAAACACCATATATTTT. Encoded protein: CASSLDLGAGNTIYF. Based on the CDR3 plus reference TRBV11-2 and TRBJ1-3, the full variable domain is EAGVAQSPRYKIIEKRQSVAFWCNPISGHATLYWYQQILGQGPKLLIQFQNNGVVDDSQLPKDRFSAERLKGVDSTLKIQPAKLEDSAVYLCASSLDLGAGNTIYFGEGSWLTVV.

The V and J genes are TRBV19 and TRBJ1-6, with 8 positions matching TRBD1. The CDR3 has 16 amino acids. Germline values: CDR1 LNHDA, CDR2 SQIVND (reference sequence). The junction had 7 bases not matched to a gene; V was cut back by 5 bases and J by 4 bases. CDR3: CASSPQGQDYNSPLHF. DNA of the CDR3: TGTGCCAGTAGTCCCCAGGGACAGGATTATAATTCACCCCTCCACTTT.

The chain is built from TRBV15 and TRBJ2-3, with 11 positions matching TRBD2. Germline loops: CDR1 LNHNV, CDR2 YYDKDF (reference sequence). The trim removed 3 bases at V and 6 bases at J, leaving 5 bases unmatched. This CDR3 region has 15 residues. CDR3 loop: CATSSVAGGFDTQYF. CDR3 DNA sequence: TGTGCCACCAGCAGTGTAGCGGGGGGGTTCGATACGCAGTATTTT.

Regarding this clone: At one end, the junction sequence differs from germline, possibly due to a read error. The CDR3 nucleotides read TGTGCCAGCAGCATAGCGCAGGGGACTGGAAACACCATATATTTT. It translates to CASSIAQGTGNTIYF. The chain recombines TRBV7-8 with TRBJ1-3; TRBD1 is a possible D gene (6 bases). The CDR3 length is 15 residues. CDR1 and CDR2 (germline): SGHVS, FQNEAQ.

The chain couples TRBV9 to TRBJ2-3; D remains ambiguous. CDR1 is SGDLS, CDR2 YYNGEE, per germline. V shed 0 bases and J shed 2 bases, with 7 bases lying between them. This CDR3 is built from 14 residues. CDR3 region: CASSVDLFTDTQYF. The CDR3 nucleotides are TGTGCCAGCAGCGTAGACTTATTCACAGATACGCAGTATTTT.

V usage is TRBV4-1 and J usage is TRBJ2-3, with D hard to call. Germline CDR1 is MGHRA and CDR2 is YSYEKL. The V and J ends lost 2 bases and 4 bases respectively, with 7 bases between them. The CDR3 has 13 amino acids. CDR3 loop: CASSQRASDTQYF. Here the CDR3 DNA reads TGCGCCAGCAGCCAACGCGCGTCAGATACGCAGTATTTT.

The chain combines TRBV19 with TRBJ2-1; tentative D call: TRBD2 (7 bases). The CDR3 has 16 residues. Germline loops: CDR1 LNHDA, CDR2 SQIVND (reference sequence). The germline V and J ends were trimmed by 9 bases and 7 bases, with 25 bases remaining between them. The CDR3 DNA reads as TGTGCCAGCTACCCAAATATCGGGCGGGGGCGAAATGAGCAGTTCTTC. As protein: CASYPNIGRGRNEQFF.

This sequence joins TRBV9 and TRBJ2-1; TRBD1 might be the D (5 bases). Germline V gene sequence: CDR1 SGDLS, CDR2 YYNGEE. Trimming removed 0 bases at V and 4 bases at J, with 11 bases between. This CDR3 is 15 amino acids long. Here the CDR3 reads CASSVAPRTYNEQFF. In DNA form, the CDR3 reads TGTGCCAGCAGCGTAGCTCCTAGGACATACAATGAGCAGTTCTTC. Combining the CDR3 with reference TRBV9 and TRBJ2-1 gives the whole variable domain DSGVTQTPKHLITATGQRVTLRCSPRSGDLSVYWYQQSLDQGLQFLIQYYNGEERAKGNILERFSAQQFPDLHSELNLSSLELGDSALYFCASSVAPRTYNEQFFGPGTRLTVL.

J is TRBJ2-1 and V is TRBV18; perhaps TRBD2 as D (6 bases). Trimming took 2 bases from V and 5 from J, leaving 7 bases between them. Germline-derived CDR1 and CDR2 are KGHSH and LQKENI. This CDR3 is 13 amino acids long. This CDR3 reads CASSPREDNEQFF. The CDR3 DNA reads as TGTGCCAGCTCACCAAGGGAGGACAATGAGCAGTTCTTC.

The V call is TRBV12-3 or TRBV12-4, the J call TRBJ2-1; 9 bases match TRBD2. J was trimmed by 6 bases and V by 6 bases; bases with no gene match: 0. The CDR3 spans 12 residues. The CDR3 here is CASRRGGNEQFF. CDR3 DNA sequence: TGTGCCAGCAGGCGGGGGGGCAATGAGCAGTTCTTC.

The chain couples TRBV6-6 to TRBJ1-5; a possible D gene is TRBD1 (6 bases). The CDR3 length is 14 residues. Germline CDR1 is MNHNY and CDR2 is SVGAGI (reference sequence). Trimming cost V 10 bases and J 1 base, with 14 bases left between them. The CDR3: CATARGASNQPQHF. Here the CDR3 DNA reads TGTGCCACCGCGAGGGGGGCGAGCAATCAGCCCCAGCATTTT.